Below, 23 T cell receptor beta chains from the same sample are listed, as sequenced in a study of neurological immune-mediated disorders. Each CDR3 protein is one row after TCRdb ran MiXCR on the 5' RACE reads. This sample carries about 95,000 distinct CDR3 sequences, 3% to 4% of them seen once, and the ten largest clones take under 6.5%. Sequencing was done on a sample of PBMCs. The source of these receptors is a woman aged 18-30 years with multiple sclerosis.

On this clonotype itself: A much bigger clone sits one base away, suggesting this may be a read error. The chain combines TRBV12-3 or TRBV12-4 with TRBJ2-4; possible D gene TRBD2, 5 bases. This CDR3 contains 13 residues. The CDR3 loop reads CVSSLEGGNIQYF. The CDR3 DNA follows: TGTGTCAGCAGTTTAGAGGGTGGGAACATTCAGTACTTC.

This clonotype came up many times. The chain recombines TRBV7-2 with TRBJ1-1; a weak D match, TRBD1 (6 bases). The CDR3 spans 13 residues. V lost 5 bases to trimming and J lost 4 bases, with 11 bases between them. Germline V gene lookup returns CDR1 SGHTA and CDR2 FQGNSA. As DNA, the CDR3 is TGTGCCAGCAGCATCAACAGGGCCACTGAAGCTTTCTTT. It specifies CASSINRATEAFF.

This clonotype was recorded at least ten times. This chain joins TRBV13 and TRBJ1-6; D not resolved. The CDR3 spans 16 residues. V was shortened by 3 bases and J by 7 bases, with 16 bases between the two germline ends. Germline lookup yields CDR1 PRHDT and CDR2 FYEKMQ (reference sequence). Here the CDR3 DNA reads TGTGCCAGCAGCTTGCGGAAGGGAGGGCGAAATTCACCCCTCCACTTT. It yields the protein CASSLRKGGRNSPLHF.

This clonotype was seen only a few times. A read error may be the cause here, since a much bigger clone is one base away. This chain joins TRBV27 and TRBJ1-5; possible D gene TRBD1, 6 bases. The CDR3 sequence is 14 residues long. Germline V gives CDR1 MNHEY, CDR2 SMNVEV (reference sequence). For the CDR3, the DNA is TGTGCCAGCAGTTTATTGGGTGGAGGACAGCACCAGCATTTT. Its translation: CASSLLGGGQHQHF.

This clonotype came up many times. This chain links TRBV3-1 with TRBJ1-2; unclear D gene. The CDR3 has 14 residues. Trimming pared 0 bases from V and 4 bases from J, leaving 9 bases between. Germline CDR1 is LGHDT and CDR2 is YNNKEL (reference sequence). The CDR3 region has the DNA TGTGCCAGCAGCCAAGATATGACGGCCTATGGCTACACCTTC. This codes for CASSQDMTAYGYTF. Full variable domain (missing parts from reference TRBV3-1 and TRBJ1-2): DTAVSQTPKYLVTQMGNDKSIKCEQNLGHDTMYWYKQDSKKFLKIMFSYNNKELIINETVPNRFSPKSPDKAHLNLHINSLELGDSAVYFCASSQDMTAYGYTFGSGTRLTVV.

This clonotype has ten or more counts. The J gene is TRBJ2-5, the V gene TRBV5-1; D possibly corresponds to TRBD2 (5 bases). With 0 bases removed from V and 4 bases from J, the gap between germline ends came to 19 bases. The germline V gene encodes CDR1 SGHRS and CDR2 YFSETQ. This CDR3 has 17 amino acids. CDR3 DNA sequence: TGCGCCAGCAGCTTGGCGATGGATAGCGATAATACAGAGACCCAGTACTTC. This codes for CASSLAMDSDNTETQYF.

This clonotype came up many times. The chain links TRBV20-1 to TRBJ2-1; 7 bases match TRBD1. J gave up 10 bases and V 1 base, and 7 bases lay outside the gene matches. Germline V lookup: CDR1 DFQATT, CDR2 SNEGSKA (reference sequence). The CDR3 contains 13 residues. CDR3 in DNA: TGCAGTGCTAGAGTTTTGGGGACAGAAGAGCAGTTCTTC. Translation gives CSARVLGTEEQFF.

This clonotype was counted at least ten times. The chain combines TRBV5-6 with TRBJ2-3; 11 nucleotides align to TRBD2. The J segment lost 2 bases and the V segment lost 4 bases, leaving 9 bases of the junction unmatched. CDR1 and CDR2 (germline): SGHDT, YYEEEE. The CDR3 extends over 17 amino acids. This CDR3 reads CASSLTGTSGYTDTQYF. The CDR3 nucleotides are TGTGCCAGCAGCCTAACCGGGACTAGCGGATACACAGATACGCAGTATTTT.

This clonotype was detected only a few times. The rearrangement joins TRBV19 to TRBJ2-1; D perhaps matches TRBD2 (8 bases). The germline gives CDR1 LNHDA, CDR2 SQIVND (reference sequence). Trimming removed 10 bases from V and 7 bases from J, with 14 bases in between. The CDR3 loop spans 12 amino acids. This CDR3 is CATREGANEQFF. For the CDR3, the DNA is TGTGCCACCCGGGAGGGGGCGAATGAGCAGTTCTTC.

This clonotype was detected many times. The CDR3 DNA is TGTGCCAGCAGCCCCTTTAGTTCGGGATACAATGAGCAGTTCTTC. Translation gives CASSPFSSGYNEQFF. The V gene is TRBV11-2, the J gene TRBJ2-1; perhaps TRBD2 as D (5 bases). V shed 5 bases and J shed 4 bases, with 15 bases lying between them. CDR1 and CDR2 from the germline V gene are SGHAT and FQNNGV. The CDR3 has 15 amino acids. Variable domain in full (rest from reference TRBV11-2 and TRBJ2-1): EAGVAQSPRYKIIEKRQSVAFWCNPISGHATLYWYQQILGQGPKLLIQFQNNGVVDDSQLPKDRFSAERLKGVDSTLKIQPAKLEDSAVYLCASSPFSSGYNEQFFGPGTRLTVL.

This clonotype was seen ten or more times. This CDR3 is CASRPYSAGLNTEAFF. The CDR3 bases are TGTGCCAGCAGACCCTATTCGGCGGGGCTGAACACTGAAGCTTTCTTT. The chain employs TRBV27 and TRBJ1-1; tentative D call: TRBD1 (5 bases). CDR1 is MNHEY and CDR2 is SMNVEV in the germline V gene (reference sequence). V was shortened by 6 bases and J by 0 bases, with 17 bases between the two germline ends. The CDR3 is 16 residues long.

This clonotype was recorded at least ten times. The genes are TRBV20-1 and TRBJ1-1; TRBD1 matches 7 bases. The CDR3 contains 14 residues. After removal of 4 bases from V and 6 bases from J, the junction contained 11 bases not matched to a gene. CDR1 is DFQATT and CDR2 is SNEGSKA in the germline V gene (reference sequence). In DNA, the CDR3 is TGCAGTGCTATAGCCGACAGGGCAAGTCCTGAAGCTTTCTTT. As protein: CSAIADRASPEAFF.

This clonotype was counted many times. The CDR3 loop reads CASSQRGGGFHEQYF. DNA for the CDR3: TGCGCCAGCAGCCAACGGGGCGGAGGGTTCCACGAGCAGTACTTC. J is TRBJ2-7 and V is TRBV4-1, with D possibly matching TRBD2 (6 bases). V lost 2 bases, J lost 5 bases, and 16 bases lay in between. Germline V gene sequence: CDR1 MGHRA, CDR2 YSYEKL. CDR3 length: 15 amino acids.

This clonotype has ten or more counts. The rearrangement uses TRBV5-1 and TRBJ2-7; unclear D gene. CDR1 and CDR2 from the germline V gene are SGHRS and YFSETQ. Trimming pared 5 bases from V and 3 bases from J, leaving 15 bases between. The CDR3 runs 14 residues. The chain's CDR3 is CASRRNGANYEQYF. For the CDR3, the DNA is TGCGCCAGCAGGCGGAACGGAGCGAACTACGAGCAGTACTTC.

This clonotype was counted at least ten times. This rearrangement joins TRBV20-1 to TRBJ2-1; 10 positions agree with TRBD1. J lost 6 bases, V lost 5 bases, and 7 bases had no gene match. The germline gives CDR1 DFQATT, CDR2 SNEGSKA (reference sequence). The CDR3 has 14 residues. The CDR3: CSAPRDRGINEQFF. DNA of the CDR3: TGCAGTGCTCCCCGGGACAGGGGAATCAATGAGCAGTTCTTC.

This clonotype was recorded many times. The V call is TRBV5-1, the J call TRBJ2-7, with 11 bases matching TRBD1. The V and J ends lost 3 bases and 4 bases, in that order; junction bases with no gene match: 3. The CDR3 totals 14 residues. Per the germline V gene, CDR1 is SGHRS and CDR2 is YFSETQ. The CDR3 DNA is TGCGCCAGCAGCTCTAGGGACAGGGGGTACGAGCAGTACTTC. Protein product: CASSSRDRGYEQYF. Full variable domain (outside the CDR3, taken from reference TRBV5-1 and TRBJ2-7): KAGVTQTPRYLIKTRGQQVTLSCSPISGHRSVSWYQQTPGQGLQFLFEYFSETQRNKGNFPGRFSGRQFSNSRSEMNVSTLELGDSALYLCASSSRDRGYEQYFGPGTRLTVT.

This clonotype showed up many times. The chain employs TRBV6-5 and TRBJ1-1; no definite D call. Germline CDR1 and CDR2: MNHEY and SVGAGI. The germline V and J ends were trimmed by 0 bases and 3 bases, with 5 bases remaining between them. This CDR3 comprises 13 residues. The DNA of the CDR3 is TGTGCCAGCAGTTACTCCGTGGACACTGAAGCTTTCTTT. Translating gives CASSYSVDTEAFF.

This clonotype appeared many times. The gene calls are TRBV12-3 or TRBV12-4 and TRBJ2-2; 9 bases agree with TRBD2. The CDR3 sequence is 15 residues long. With V trimmed by 6 bases and J by 7 bases, 9 bases remained unmatched. Here the CDR3 DNA reads TGTGCCAGCAGGCTACGGGGACTAGCAAACGGGGAGCTGTTTTTT. Protein: CASRLRGLANGELFF.

This clonotype has at least ten counts. The V and J genes are TRBV6-5 and TRBJ1-6; TRBD1 is a possible D gene (6 bases). Per germline, CDR1 MNHEY and CDR2 SVGAGI. The CDR3 is 16 amino acids. Trimming took off 2 bases at V and 8 bases at J, with 16 bases between the two ends. The CDR3 DNA is TGTGCCAGCAGTTACGCGGGGGGCACGAGGGATTCACCCCTCCACTTT. Its translation: CASSYAGGTRDSPLHF.

The sample holds many counts of this clonotype. The CDR3: CSARDGAGGSSYNEQFF. The CDR3 nucleotides are TGCAGTGCTAGAGATGGGGCGGGGGGGTCCTCCTACAATGAGCAGTTCTTC. V gene TRBV20-1 combines with J gene TRBJ2-1, with 9 bases aligning to TRBD2. Germline CDR1 and CDR2: DFQATT and SNEGSKA (reference sequence). V lost 0 bases to trimming and J lost 0 bases; unmatched junction nucleotides: 6. This CDR3 is built from 17 residues.

This clonotype has at least ten counts. The gene calls are TRBV6-4 and TRBJ2-6; D gene ambiguous. CDR3 length: 14 residues. Trimming removed 8 bases at V and 4 bases at J, with 12 bases between. Looked up from germline, CDR1 is MRHNA and CDR2 is SNTAGT. CDR3 sequence: CASETEAGANVLTF. In DNA, the CDR3 is TGTGCCAGCGAAACAGAAGCCGGGGCCAACGTCCTGACTTTC.

This clonotype was seen ten or more times. J is TRBJ1-5 and V is TRBV6-2 or TRBV6-3, with TRBD1 matching 8 bases. Germline CDR1 MNHEY, CDR2 SVGEGT. The CDR3 is 14 amino acids. J was trimmed by 6 bases and V by 10 bases; bases with no gene match: 11. CDR3 residues: CATSRTGLSQPQHF. CDR3 DNA sequence: TGTGCCACCTCCCGGACAGGGTTGAGTCAGCCCCAGCATTTT.

Turning to this clonotype: This may stem from a read error, because a much larger clone lies one nucleotide away. It is likely a read error, because the conserved phenylalanine at the end of the CDR3 is missing. The chain combines TRBV29-1 with TRBJ1-4, with 8 positions matching TRBD1. Germline CDR1 is SQVTM and CDR2 is ANQGSEA. The CDR3 consists of 13 residues. The ends lost 5 bases at V and 7 bases at J; junction bases unmatched: 6. The CDR3 protein is CSVQGATGEKLFI. The CDR3 DNA sequence: TGCAGCGTTCAGGGGGCTACCGGTGAAAAACTGTTTATT.